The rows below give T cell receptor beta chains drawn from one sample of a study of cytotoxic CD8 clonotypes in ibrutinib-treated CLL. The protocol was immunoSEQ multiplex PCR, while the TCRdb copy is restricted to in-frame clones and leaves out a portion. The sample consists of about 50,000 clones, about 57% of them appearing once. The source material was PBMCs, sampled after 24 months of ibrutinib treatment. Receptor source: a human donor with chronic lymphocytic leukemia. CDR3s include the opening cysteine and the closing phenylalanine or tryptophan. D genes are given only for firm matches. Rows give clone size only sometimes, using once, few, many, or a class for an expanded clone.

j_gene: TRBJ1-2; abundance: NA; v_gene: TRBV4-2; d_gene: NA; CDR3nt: TGTGCCAGCAGCCAAGAAGTTGGGGAAGGGGTCGGCTACACCTTC; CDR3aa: CASSQEVGEGVGYTF
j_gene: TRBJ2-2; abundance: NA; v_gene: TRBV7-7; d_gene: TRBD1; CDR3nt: TGTGCCAGCGGATACAGGGGGTCCACCGGGGAGCTGTTTTTT; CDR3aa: CASGYRGSTGELFF
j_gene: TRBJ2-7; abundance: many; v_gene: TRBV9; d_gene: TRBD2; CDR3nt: TGTGCCAGCAGCTCTCGACTAGCGGGGGAGGGCGAGCAGTACTTC; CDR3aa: CASSSRLAGEGEQYF
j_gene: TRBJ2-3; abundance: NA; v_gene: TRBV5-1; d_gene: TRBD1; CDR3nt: TGCGCCAGCAGAGGACAGGTAGTGGGCACAGATACGCAGTATTTT; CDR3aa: CASRGQVVGTDTQYF
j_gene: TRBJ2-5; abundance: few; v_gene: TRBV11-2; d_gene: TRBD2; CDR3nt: TGTGCCAGCAGCTTAGGGGCTAGCGGGGGGGCAGAGACCCAGTACTTC; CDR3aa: CASSLGASGGAETQYF
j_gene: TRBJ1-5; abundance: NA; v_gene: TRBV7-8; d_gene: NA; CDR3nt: TGTGCCAGCAGTTTAGAGAATCAGCCCCAGCATTTT; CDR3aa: CASSLENQPQHF
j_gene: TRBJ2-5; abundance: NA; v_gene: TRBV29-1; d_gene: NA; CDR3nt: TGCAGCGTTGATAGGCAGGGGGGAGAGACCCAGTACTTC; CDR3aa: CSVDRQGGETQYF
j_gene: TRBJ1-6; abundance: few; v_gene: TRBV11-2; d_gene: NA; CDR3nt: TGTGCCAGCAGCGGGGGAGGACTTGGCTCCTCACCCCTCCACTTT; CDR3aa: CASSGGGLGSSPLHF
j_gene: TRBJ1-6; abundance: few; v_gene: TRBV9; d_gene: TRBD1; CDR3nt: TGTGCCAGCAGCGTTTTGGGACAGGGGGAATCACCCCTCCACTTT; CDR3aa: CASSVLGQGESPLHF
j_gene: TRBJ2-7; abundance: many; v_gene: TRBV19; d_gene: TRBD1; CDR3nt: TGTGCCAGTTCCTTCACAGGGGCTTCCTACGAGCAGTACTTC; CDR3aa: CASSFTGASYEQYF
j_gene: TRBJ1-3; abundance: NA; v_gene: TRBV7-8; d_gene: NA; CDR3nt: TGTGCCAGCAGCTTATCCGAAGAGGCAAACACCATATATTTT; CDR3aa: CASSLSEEANTIYF
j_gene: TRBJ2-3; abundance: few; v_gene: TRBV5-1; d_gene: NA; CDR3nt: TGCGCCAGCAGCCCGGGACGGGCGGGTGGCACAGATACGCAGTATTTT; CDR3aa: CASSPGRAGGTDTQYF
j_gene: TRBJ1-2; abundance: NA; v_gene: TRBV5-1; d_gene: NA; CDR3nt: TGCGCCAGCAGCTTGCTCCAGGGCGACTATGGCTACACCTTC; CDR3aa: CASSLLQGDYGYTF
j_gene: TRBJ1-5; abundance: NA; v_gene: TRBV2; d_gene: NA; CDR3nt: TGTGCCAGTGGATCTGGGGACGGTTTTGACAATCAGCCCCAGCATTTT; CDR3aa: CASGSGDGFDNQPQHF
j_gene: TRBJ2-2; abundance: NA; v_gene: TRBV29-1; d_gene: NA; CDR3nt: TGCAGCGTGTCAATGGGGCCCGGGGAGCTGTTTTTT; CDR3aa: CSVSMGPGELFF
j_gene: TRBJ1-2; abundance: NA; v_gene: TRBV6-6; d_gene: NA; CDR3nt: TGTGCCAGCAGTTTAGGGAAAGGGGGCTACACCTTC; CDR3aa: CASSLGKGGYTF
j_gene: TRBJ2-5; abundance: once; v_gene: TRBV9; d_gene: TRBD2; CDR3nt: TGTGCCAGCAGCGTAGGGGCTAGCGGGGCATTGGGAGAGACCCAGTACTTC; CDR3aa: CASSVGASGALGETQYF
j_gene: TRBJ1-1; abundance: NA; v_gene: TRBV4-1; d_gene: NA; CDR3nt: TGCGCCAGCAGCCAGAAATCGGACAGCAGCATGAACACTGAAGCTTTCTTT; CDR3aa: CASSQKSDSSMNTEAFF
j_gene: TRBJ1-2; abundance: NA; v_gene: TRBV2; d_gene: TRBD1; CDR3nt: TGTGCCAGCAGTGAAGAGACAGGGCTTTTTAACTATGGCTACACCTTC; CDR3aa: CASSEETGLFNYGYTF
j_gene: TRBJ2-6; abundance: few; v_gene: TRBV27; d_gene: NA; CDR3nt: TGTGCCAGCAGTCTTTCAGGGTCTGGGGCCAACGTCCTGACTTTC; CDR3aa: CASSLSGSGANVLTF
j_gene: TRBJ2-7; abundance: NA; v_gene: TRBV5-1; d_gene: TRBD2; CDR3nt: TGCGCCAGCAGCTTGTATGGACTAGCGGGGGGCGCCACCTACGAGCAGTACTTC; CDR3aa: CASSLYGLAGGATYEQYF
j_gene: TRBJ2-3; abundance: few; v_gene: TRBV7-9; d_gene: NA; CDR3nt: TGTGCCAGCAGCCAGACAGATACGCAGTATTTT; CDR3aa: CASSQTDTQYF
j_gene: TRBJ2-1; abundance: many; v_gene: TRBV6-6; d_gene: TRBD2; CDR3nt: TGTGCCAGCAGTTTCGGACTAGCGGGGGCAAATGAGCAGTTCTTC; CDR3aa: CASSFGLAGANEQFF
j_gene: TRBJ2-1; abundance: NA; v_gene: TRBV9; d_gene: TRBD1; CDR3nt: TGTGCCAGCAGCTCCGGACAGGGTTCCTACAATGAGCAGTTCTTC; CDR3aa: CASSSGQGSYNEQFF
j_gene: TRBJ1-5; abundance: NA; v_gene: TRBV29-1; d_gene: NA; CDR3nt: TGCAGCGGGCAGACAGGAAGCAATCAGCCCCAGCATTTT; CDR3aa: CSGQTGSNQPQHF
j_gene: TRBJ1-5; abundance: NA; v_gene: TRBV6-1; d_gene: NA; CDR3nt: TGTGCCAGCAGTGAAGGGGGGCAGTCCAATCAGCCCCAGCATTTT; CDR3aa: CASSEGGQSNQPQHF
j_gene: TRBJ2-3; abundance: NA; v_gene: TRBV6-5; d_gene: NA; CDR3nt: TGTGCCATCGGGAGACCTAGAACAGATACGCAGTATTTT; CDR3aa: CAIGRPRTDTQYF
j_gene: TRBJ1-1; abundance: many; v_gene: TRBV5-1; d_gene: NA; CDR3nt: TGCGCCAGCAGCTTAGAACGGGCGGACACTGAAGCTTTCTTT; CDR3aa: CASSLERADTEAFF
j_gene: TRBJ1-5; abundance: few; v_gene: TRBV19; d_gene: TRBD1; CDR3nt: TGTGCCAGTAGCACAACAGGGGGCCCCCAGCCCCAGCATTTT; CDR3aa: CASSTTGGPQPQHF
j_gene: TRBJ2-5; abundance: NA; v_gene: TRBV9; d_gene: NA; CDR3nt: TGTGCCAGCAGCCCAAACCCCCAAGAGACCCAGTACTTC; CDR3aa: CASSPNPQETQYF
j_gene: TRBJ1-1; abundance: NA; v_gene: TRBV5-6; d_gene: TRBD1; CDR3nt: TGTGCCAGCACCCCGGCCACAGGGGGCGGGAACACTGAAGCTTTCTTT; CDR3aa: CASTPATGGGNTEAFF
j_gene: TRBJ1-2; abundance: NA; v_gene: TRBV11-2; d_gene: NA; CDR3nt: TGTGCCAGCAGTCGCGGAGGGGCCGAGAACTATGGCTACACCTTC; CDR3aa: CASSRGGAENYGYTF
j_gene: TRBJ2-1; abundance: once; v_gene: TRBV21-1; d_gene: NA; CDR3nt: TGTGCCAGCCATACTAGGGGAGGGTCCTACAATGAGCAGTTCTTC; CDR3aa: CASHTRGGSYNEQFF
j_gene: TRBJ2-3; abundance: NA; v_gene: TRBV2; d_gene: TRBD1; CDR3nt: TGTGCCAGCAGCCGCGGACAGGGTACAGATACGCAGTATTTT; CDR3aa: CASSRGQGTDTQYF
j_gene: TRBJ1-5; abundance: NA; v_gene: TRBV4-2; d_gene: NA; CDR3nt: TGTGCCAGCAGCCAAGATAGACAGGCGGGGGATCAGCCCCAGCATTTT; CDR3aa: CASSQDRQAGDQPQHF
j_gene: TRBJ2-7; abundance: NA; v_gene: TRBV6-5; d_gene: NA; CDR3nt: TGTGCCAGCAGACCTGACAGCTCCTACGAGCAGTACTTC; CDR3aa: CASRPDSSYEQYF
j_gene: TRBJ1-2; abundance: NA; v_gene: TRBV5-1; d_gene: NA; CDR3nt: TGCGCCAGCAGCTTGGCCGGTTTCGACGGAGGTATGCGGGGCTACACCTTC; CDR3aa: CASSLAGFDGGMRGYTF
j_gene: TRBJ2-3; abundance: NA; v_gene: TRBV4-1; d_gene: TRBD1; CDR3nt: TGCGCCAGCAGCCAAGGGCATGGGACAGGGCCAACAGATACGCAGTATTTT; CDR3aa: CASSQGHGTGPTDTQYF
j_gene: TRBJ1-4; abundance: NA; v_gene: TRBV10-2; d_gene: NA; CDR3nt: TGCGCCAGCATGGGGCCCCAAAAACTGTTTTTT; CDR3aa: CASMGPQKLFF
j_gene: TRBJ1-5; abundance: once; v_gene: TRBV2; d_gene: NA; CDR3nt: TGTGCCAGCAGTGCAACAGGGATGGGTCAGCCCCAGCATTTT; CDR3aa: CASSATGMGQPQHF
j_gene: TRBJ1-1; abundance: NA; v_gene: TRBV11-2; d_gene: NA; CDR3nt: TGTGCCAGCAGCTTAGTAGGGAGTTCAGCTTTCTTT; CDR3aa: CASSLVGSSAFF
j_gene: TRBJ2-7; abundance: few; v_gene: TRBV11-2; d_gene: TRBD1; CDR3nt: TGTGCCAGCAGCCCGGACAGGGGAGGCGAGCAGTACTTC; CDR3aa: CASSPDRGGEQYF
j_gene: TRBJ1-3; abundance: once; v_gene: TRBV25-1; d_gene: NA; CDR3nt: TGTGCCAGCAGGAACGCTGGAAACACCATATATTTT; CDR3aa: CASRNAGNTIYF
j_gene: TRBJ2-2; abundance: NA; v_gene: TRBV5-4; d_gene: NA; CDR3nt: TGTGCCAGCAGCTTGGGACTGACCGGACAGGGAGGGATCGGGGAGCTGTTTTTT; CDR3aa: CASSLGLTGQGGIGELFF
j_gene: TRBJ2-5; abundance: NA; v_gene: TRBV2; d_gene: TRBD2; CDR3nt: TGTGCCAGCAACCTGGGGGGGACTTCTCCCCCGTACTTC; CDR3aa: CASNLGGTSPPYF
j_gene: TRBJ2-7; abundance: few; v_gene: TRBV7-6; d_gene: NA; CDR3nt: TGTGCCAGCAGCCCCGGCCCGAACTACGAGCAGTACTTC; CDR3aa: CASSPGPNYEQYF
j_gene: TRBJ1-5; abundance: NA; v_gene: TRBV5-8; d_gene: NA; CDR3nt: TGTGCCAGCAGCGGTGGGACACAAACCAATCAGCCCCAGCATTTT; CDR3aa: CASSGGTQTNQPQHF
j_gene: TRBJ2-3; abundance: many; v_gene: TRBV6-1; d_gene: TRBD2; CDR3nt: TGTGCCAGCAGTCACCTATCGGGGGGGCTAGATACGCAGTATTTT; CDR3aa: CASSHLSGGLDTQYF